Shown below are 15 T cell receptor beta chains from a single sample sequenced in a study of cytomegalovirus exposure and HLA in healthy donors. Both 60 Vbeta primers and 13 Jbeta primers went into the PCR. The protocol was immunoSEQ multiplex PCR, while the TCRdb copy is restricted to in-frame clones and leaves out a portion. The sample holds over 150,000 clones, under 90% seen once. Sequenced sample: PBMCs. Every receptor here comes from a boy aged 2 to 9 in good health and CMV-seronegative.

The genes are TRBV4-3 and TRBJ1-6, with 9 bases fitting TRBD1. V lost 1 base to trimming and J lost 6 bases; unmatched junction nucleotides: 4. This CDR3 region has 16 residues. Germline CDR1 and CDR2: LGHNA and YSLEER. CDR3 coding DNA: TGCGCCAGCAGCCAAGTAAGGGACAGGGCTAATTCACCCCTCCACTTT. Translating gives CASSQVRDRANSPLHF.

J is TRBJ2-5 and V is TRBV5-4, with D tentatively TRBD2 (5 bases). The CDR3 length is 13 residues. The germline CDR1 and CDR2 sequences are SGHNT and YYREEE (reference sequence). Trimming removed 4 bases from V and 2 bases from J, with 9 bases in between. CDR3 nucleotides: TGTGCCAGCAGCCAGAGACTACAAGAGACCCAGTACTTC. Translating it yields CASSQRLQETQYF.

The chain carries TRBV4-2 and TRBJ1-3, with 7 bases lining up with TRBD1. The junction had 5 bases not matched to a gene; V was cut back by 0 bases and J by 0 bases. The CDR3 extends over 17 amino acids. The germline CDR1 and CDR2 sequences are LGHNA and YNFKEQ. The CDR3 bases are TGTGCCAGCAGCCAAGACGGTACAGGGGACTCTGGAAACACCATATATTTT. It specifies CASSQDGTGDSGNTIYF.

V usage is TRBV12-2 and J usage is TRBJ2-1; TRBD2 is the table's D call, not checked against the DNA. TRBV12-2 is a known pseudogene. This CDR3 has 16 residues. DNA of the CDR3: TGTGCAAGTCGCTTAGCAACTAGCGGGGGGGCCAATGAGCAGTTCTTC. Residues: CASRLATSGGANEQFF.

This chain joins TRBV30 and TRBJ2-7, with TRBD1 identical over 10 bases. Germline CDR1 reads GTSNPN; CDR2 reads SVGIG (reference sequence). Trimming removed 8 bases from V and 5 bases from J; junction bases left unmatched: 9. This CDR3 region has 13 residues. The chain's CDR3 is CAGKDRGFNEQYF. DNA for the CDR3: TGTGCCGGCAAGGACAGGGGGTTCAACGAGCAGTACTTC.

This sequence joins TRBV7-2 and TRBJ1-3, with a weak D call TRBD1 (6 bases). This CDR3 is built from 15 residues. Germline V gene sequence: CDR1 SGHTA, CDR2 FQGNSA. The V end lost 4 bases, the J end lost 2 bases, and 12 bases lay between the germline ends. The CDR3 DNA sequence: TGTGCCAGCAGCTCCCTATGGGGGCCTGGAAACACCATATATTTT. Residues: CASSSLWGPGNTIYF.

The J gene is TRBJ1-3, the V gene TRBV19; D uncertain. The germline V gene encodes CDR1 LNHDA and CDR2 SQIVND (reference sequence). The V end lost 5 bases, the J end lost 4 bases, and 3 bases lay between the germline ends. There are 11 residues in the CDR3. The CDR3 DNA follows: TGTGCCAGTAGTTCAGGAAACACCATATATTTT. It encodes CASSSGNTIYF.

This chain uses TRBV20-1 with TRBJ2-1; the D gene is possibly TRBD2 (6 bases). Trimming stripped 6 bases from V and 9 bases from J, with 12 bases between. The CDR3 runs 11 residues. The germline V gene encodes CDR1 DFQATT and CDR2 SNEGSKA (reference sequence). CDR3 nucleotide sequence: TGCAGTGCCAGCCTAGCGATTGAGCAGTTCTTC. Translating gives CSASLAIEQFF.

This clone has a handful of counts. The chain is built from TRBV4-1 and TRBJ2-7; possibly TRBD2 for D (6 bases). Germline V CDR1 and CDR2: MGHRA, YSYEKL. There are 15 residues in the CDR3. V shed 4 bases and J shed 5 bases, with 18 bases lying between them. CDR3 DNA sequence: TGCGCCAGCAGCCTTCGGGGACTGCGAGGTAACGAGCAGTACTTC. This codes for CASSLRGLRGNEQYF.

The chain recombines TRBV11-2 with TRBJ1-1; TRBD1 aligns across 7 bases. This CDR3 has 17 amino acids. After removal of 3 bases from V and 1 base from J, the junction contained 11 bases not matched to a gene. The germline V gene has CDR1 SGHAT and CDR2 FQNNGV. Here the CDR3 reads CASSFGVAGQRNTEAFF. For the CDR3, the DNA is TGTGCCAGCAGCTTTGGAGTTGCGGGACAGAGGAACACTGAAGCTTTCTTT.

This clone was recorded once. The chain couples TRBV2 to TRBJ2-1; 9 nucleotides align to TRBD2. With V trimmed by 6 bases and J by 7 bases, 16 bases remained unmatched. Germline CDR1 SNHLY, CDR2 FYNNEI. The CDR3 consists of 17 residues. This chain's CDR3 is CASRLRPPAGGSNEQFF. DNA for the CDR3: TGTGCCAGCAGACTCCGCCCTCCAGCGGGGGGAAGTAATGAGCAGTTCTTC.

The V and J genes are TRBV19 and TRBJ1-5; possible D gene TRBD1, 5 bases. Between the trimmed V and J ends, which lost 7 bases and 10 bases, there was a span of 17 bases. CDR3 length equals 13 residues. In germline, CDR1 is LNHDA, CDR2 SQIVND (reference sequence). The DNA for the CDR3 is TGTGCCAGTACCCCCAGGGCTTGGGAACCCCAGCATTTT. Translation gives CASTPRAWEPQHF.

The V call is TRBV2, the J call TRBJ2-1; TRBD2 matches 7 bases. CDR3 size: 13 residues. CDR1 is SNHLY and CDR2 is FYNNEI in the germline V gene. The trim removed 5 bases at V and 10 bases at J, leaving 8 bases unmatched. The CDR3 region has the DNA TGTGCCAGCAGTTCGACTAGCACAGGCGAGCAGTTCTTC. Translated: CASSSTSTGEQFF.

CDR3 sequence (DNA): TGCGCCAGCAGCCAAGAAGGGGTTTTGGTAAGCCCATACGAGCAGTACTTC. Its protein product is CASSQEGVLVSPYEQYF. The chain has TRBV4-3 and TRBJ2-7; tentatively, D is TRBD1 (5 bases). The V end lost 0 bases, the J end lost 4 bases, and 19 bases lay between the germline ends. Per the germline V gene, CDR1 is LGHNA and CDR2 is YSLEER. CDR3 length: 17 residues.

J is TRBJ2-2 and V is TRBV6-6; D not resolved. The CDR3 consists of 15 residues. Trimming stripped 6 bases from V and 5 bases from J, with 16 bases between. Germline V CDR1 and CDR2: MNHNY, SVGAGI (reference sequence). The CDR3 is CASRPVFVGTGELFF. The CDR3 DNA reads as TGTGCCAGCAGGCCAGTGTTTGTCGGGACCGGGGAGCTGTTTTTT.